These 2 T cell receptor beta chains originate from one sample sequenced in a study of T cells in Graves' hyperthyroidism and ophthalmopathy. The TCR beta CDR3 regions underwent amplification using RNA transcripts as the source. TCR CDR3 underwent first-round RT-PCR with the HTBI primer set. TCRdb reprocessed the multiplex PCR reads with MiXCR, giving one entry per CDR3 protein. The table lists 300,000 to 450,000 distinct CDR3 sequences, roughly 13% of them singletons, with 9.5% to 11% in the top ten. Sequenced material: blood. These TCRs come from a woman aged 55-69 years with Graves' hyperthyroidism.

This clonotype has only one observation. This may be a read error, as it is one base from a much larger clone. The conserved phenylalanine or tryptophan normally closing the CDR3 is absent here, so this likely arose from a read error. The chain joins TRBV27 to TRBJ1-1; no clear D. Trimming took 4 bases from V and 6 from J, leaving 21 bases between them. The CDR3 consists of 16 residues. The germline CDR1 and CDR2 sequences are MNHEY and SMNVEV (reference sequence). CDR3 region: CASSYSAGSTRPEAFL. DNA for the CDR3: TGTGCCAGCAGTTACTCGGCGGGGTCTACACGCCCTGAAGCTTTCCTT.

This clonotype was counted only a few times. The rearrangement links TRBV7-6 to TRBJ2-1; 9 bases are a match to TRBD2. J was trimmed by 3 bases and V by 1 base; bases with no gene match: 4. Per the germline V gene, CDR1 is SGHVS and CDR2 is FNYEAQ. This CDR3 has 16 amino acids. The CDR3 DNA follows: TGTGCCAGCAGCTTAGGTAGCGGGAGCGACTACAATGAGCAGTTCTTC. Translated, it gives CASSLGSGSDYNEQFF.